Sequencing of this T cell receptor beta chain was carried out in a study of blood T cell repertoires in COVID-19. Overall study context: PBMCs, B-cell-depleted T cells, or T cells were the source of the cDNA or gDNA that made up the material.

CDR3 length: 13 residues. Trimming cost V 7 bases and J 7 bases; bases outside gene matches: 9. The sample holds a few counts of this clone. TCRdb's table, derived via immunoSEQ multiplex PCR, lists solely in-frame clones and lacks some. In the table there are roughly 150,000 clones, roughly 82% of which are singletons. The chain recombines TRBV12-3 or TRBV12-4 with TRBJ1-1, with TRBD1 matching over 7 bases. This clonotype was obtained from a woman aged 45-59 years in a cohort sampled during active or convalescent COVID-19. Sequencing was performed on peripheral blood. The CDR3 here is CASIPGQHVEAFF. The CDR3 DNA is TGTGCCAGCATCCCGGGACAGCATGTTGAAGCTTTCTTT.